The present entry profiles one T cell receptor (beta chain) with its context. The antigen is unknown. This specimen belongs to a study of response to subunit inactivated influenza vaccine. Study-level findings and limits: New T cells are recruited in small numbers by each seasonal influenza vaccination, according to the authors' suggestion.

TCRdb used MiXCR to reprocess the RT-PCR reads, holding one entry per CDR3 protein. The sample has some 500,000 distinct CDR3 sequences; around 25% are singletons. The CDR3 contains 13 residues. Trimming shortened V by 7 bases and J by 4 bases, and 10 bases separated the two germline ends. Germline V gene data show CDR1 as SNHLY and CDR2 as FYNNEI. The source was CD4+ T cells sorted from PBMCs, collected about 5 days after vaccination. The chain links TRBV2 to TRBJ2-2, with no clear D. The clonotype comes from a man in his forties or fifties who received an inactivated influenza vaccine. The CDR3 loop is CASKGIGTGELFF. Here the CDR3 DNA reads TGTGCCAGCAAGGGAATTGGCACCGGGGAGCTGTTTTTT.